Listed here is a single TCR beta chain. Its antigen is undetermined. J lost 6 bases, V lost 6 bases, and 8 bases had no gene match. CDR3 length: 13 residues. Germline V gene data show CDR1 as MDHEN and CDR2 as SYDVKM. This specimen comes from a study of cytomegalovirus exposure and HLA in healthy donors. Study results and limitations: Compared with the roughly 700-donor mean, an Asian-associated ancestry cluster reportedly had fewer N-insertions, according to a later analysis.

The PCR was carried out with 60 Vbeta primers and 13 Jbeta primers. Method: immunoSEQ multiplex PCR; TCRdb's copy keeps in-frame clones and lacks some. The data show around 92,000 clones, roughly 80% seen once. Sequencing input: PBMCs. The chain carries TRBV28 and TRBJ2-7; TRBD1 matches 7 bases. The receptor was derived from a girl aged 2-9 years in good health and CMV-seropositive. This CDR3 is CASSYRGRGEQYF. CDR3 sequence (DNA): TGTGCCAGCAGCTACAGGGGACGGGGCGAGCAGTACTTC.